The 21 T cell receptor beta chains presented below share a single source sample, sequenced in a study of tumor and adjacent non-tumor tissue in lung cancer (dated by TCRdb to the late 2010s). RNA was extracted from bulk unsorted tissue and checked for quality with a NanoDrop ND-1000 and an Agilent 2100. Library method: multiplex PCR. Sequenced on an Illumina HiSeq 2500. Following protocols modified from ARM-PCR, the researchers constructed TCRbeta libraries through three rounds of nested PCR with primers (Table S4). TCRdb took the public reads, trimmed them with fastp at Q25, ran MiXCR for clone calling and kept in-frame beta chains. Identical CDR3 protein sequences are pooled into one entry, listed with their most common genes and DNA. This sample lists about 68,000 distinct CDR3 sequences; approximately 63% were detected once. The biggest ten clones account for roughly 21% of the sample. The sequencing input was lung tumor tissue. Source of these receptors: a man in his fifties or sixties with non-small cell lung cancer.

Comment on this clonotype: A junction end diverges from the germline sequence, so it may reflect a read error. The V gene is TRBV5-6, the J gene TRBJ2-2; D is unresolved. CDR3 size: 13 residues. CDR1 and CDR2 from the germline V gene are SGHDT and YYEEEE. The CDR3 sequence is CANSRNITGELFF. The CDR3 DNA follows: TGTGCCAACAGCAGGAATATAACCGGGGAGCTGTTTTTT.

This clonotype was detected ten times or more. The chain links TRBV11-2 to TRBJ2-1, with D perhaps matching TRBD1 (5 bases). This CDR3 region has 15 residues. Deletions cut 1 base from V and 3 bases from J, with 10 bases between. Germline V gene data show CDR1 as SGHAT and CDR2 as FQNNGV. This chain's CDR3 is CASSLGRGYYNEQFF. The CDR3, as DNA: TGTGCCAGCAGCTTAGGAAGGGGTTACTACAATGAGCAGTTCTTC.

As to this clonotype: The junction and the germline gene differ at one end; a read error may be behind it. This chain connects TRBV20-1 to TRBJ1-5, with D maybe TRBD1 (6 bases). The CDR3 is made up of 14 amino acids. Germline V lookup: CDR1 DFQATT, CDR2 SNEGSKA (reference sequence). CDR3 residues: CSASTQGWNRPQHF. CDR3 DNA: TGCAGTGCTTCAACACAGGGTTGGAATCGGCCCCAGCATTTT.

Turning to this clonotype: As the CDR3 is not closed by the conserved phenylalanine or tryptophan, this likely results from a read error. Here the CDR3 DNA reads TGTGCCAGCACACCGACAGGGGGAGAGACCCAGTACTTA. Amino acid sequence: CASTPTGGETQYL. This chain uses TRBV6-5 with TRBJ2-5, with 9 positions matching TRBD1. Germline lookup yields CDR1 MNHEY and CDR2 SVGAGI. There are 13 residues in the CDR3. V shed 7 bases and J 4 bases; nucleotides not matched to a gene: 4.

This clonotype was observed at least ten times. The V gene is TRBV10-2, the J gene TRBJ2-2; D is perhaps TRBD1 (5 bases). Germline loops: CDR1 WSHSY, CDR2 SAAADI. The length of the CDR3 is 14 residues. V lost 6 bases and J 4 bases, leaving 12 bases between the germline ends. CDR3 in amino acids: CASSSWGSTGELFF. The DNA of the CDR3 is TGCGCCAGCAGCTCCTGGGGCAGCACCGGGGAGCTGTTTTTT.

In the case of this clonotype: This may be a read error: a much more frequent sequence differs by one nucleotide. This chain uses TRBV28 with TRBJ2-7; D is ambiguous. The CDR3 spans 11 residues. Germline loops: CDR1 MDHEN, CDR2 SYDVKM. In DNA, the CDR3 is TGTGCCAGCACTTTAAGGTACGAGCAGTACTTC. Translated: CASTLRYEQYF.

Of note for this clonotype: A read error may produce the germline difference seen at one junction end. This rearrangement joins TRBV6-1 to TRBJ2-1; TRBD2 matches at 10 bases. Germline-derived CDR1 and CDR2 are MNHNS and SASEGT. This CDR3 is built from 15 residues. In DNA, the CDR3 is TGTGCCAGCAGTAAGGGGACTAGCGCCTACAATGAGCTGTTCTTC. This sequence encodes CASSKGTSAYNELFF.

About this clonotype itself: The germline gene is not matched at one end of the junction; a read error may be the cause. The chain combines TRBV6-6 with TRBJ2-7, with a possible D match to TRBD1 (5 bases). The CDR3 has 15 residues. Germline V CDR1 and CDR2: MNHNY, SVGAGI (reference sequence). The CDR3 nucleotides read TGTGCCAGCAGTTCCGAAAGTGGGGCTGCCCACGAGCACTACTTC. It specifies CASSSESGAAHEHYF.

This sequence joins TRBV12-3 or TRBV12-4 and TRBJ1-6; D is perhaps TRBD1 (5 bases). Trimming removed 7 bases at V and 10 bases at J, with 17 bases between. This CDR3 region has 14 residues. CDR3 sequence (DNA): TGTGCCAGCATTTTTAGGGGAGCGGGATCACCCCTCCACTTT. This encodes CASIFRGAGSPLHF.

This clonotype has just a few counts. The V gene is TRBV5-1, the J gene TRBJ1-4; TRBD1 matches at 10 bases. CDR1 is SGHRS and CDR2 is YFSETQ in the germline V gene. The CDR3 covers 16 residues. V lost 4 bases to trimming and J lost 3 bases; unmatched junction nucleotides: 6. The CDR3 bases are TGCGCCAGCAGCGTAGGGACAGGGGCTTCTAATGAAAAACTGTTTTTT. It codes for CASSVGTGASNEKLFF.

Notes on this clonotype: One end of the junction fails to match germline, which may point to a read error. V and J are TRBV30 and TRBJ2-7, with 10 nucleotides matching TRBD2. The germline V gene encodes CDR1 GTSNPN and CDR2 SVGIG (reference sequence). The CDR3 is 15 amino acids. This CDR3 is CAWSQPGAGGPEQCF. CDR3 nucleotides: TGTGCCTGGAGTCAACCCGGAGCGGGAGGGCCCGAGCAGTGCTTC.

CDR3 residues: CASSLGDRGLYGTQHF. In DNA form, the CDR3 reads TGTGCCAGCAGTTTAGGTGACAGGGGGCTATATGGTACGCAGCATTTT. The chain has TRBV12-3 or TRBV12-4 and TRBJ2-3; 10 bases fit TRBD1. The J call is uncertain, as TRBJ1-5 better fits the DNA end. This CDR3 is 16 amino acids long.

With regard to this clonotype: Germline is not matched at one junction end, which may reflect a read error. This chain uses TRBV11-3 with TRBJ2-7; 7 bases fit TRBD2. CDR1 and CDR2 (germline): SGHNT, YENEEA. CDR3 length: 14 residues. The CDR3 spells CASSLASGVYKHYF. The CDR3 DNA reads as TGTGCCAGCAGCTTGGCTAGCGGAGTCTACAAGCATTACTTC.

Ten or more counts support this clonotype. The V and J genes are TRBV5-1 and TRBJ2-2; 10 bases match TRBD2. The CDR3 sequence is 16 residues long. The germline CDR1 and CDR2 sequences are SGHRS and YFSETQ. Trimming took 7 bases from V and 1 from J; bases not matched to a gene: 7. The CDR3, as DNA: TGCGCCAGCCTCGCGCGGACTAGCGGGAACACCGGGGAGCTGTTTTTT. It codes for CASLARTSGNTGELFF.

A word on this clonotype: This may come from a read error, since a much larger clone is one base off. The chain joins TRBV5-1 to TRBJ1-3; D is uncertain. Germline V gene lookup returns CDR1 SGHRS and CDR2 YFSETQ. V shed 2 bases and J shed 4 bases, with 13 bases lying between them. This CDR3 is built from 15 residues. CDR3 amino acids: CASSFGGVVGNTIYF. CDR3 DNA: TGCGCCAGCAGCTTCGGAGGAGTGGTCGGAAACACCATATATTTT.

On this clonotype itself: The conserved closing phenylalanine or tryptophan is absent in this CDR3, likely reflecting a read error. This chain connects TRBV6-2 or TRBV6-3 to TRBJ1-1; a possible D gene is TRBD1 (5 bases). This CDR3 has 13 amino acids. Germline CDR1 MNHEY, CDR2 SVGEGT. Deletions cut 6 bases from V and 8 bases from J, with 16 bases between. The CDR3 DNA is TGTGCCAGCAGAGGACAAGGGGCGACCGAAGCTTTCCTT. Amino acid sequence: CASRGQGATEAFL.

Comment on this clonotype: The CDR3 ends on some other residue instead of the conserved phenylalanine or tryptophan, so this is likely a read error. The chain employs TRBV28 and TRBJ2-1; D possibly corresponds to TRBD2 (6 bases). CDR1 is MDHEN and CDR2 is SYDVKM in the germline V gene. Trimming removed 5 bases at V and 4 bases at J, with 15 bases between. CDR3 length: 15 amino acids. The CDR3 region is CASSHYGTSYNEQFI. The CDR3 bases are TGTGCCAGCAGTCACTACGGGACTTCATACAATGAGCAGTTCATC.

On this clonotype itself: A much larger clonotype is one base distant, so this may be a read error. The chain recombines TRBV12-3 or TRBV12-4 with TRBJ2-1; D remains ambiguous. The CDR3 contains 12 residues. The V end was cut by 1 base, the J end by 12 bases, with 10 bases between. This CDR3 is CASSLERTWQFF. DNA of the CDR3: TGTGCCAGCAGTTTAGAAAGGACCTGGCAGTTCTTC.

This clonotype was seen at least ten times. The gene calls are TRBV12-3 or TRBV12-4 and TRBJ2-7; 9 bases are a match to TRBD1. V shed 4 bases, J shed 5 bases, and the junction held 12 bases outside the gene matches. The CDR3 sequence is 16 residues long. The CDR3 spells CASSYRPGQGYDEQYF. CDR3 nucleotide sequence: TGTGCCAGCAGTTATCGTCCGGGACAGGGTTACGACGAGCAGTACTTC.

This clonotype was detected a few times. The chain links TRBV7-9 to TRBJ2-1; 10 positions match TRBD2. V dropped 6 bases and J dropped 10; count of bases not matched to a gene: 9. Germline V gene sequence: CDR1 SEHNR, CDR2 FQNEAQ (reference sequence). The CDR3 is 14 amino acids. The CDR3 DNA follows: TGTGCCAGCAGAGCTAGCGGGGGAGAATGGGAGCAGTTCTTC. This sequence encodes CASRASGGEWEQFF.

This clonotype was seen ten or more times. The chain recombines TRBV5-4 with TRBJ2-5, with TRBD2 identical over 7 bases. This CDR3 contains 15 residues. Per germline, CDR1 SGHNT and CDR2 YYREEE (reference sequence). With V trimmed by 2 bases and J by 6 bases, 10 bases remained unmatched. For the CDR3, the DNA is TGTGCCAGCAGCTTAGGCGGGAGCTTTAGGAAGACCCAGTACTTC. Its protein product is CASSLGGSFRKTQYF.